This T cell receptor (beta chain) is drawn from a study of low-dose radiotherapy and immunotherapy resistance in tumors. Study as a whole: Cohort 1 was treated with 0.5 Gy per fraction at 2-week intervals, amounting to 6.5 Gy overall.

Regarding time point: before trial treatment. Nivolumab, ipilimumab, aspirin, low-dose cyclophosphamide and low-dose radiotherapy were given to donors. In this sample, this clonotype turned up many times. The CDR3 has 12 amino acids. V lost 4 bases and J lost 6, with 10 bases in between. Germline values: CDR1 SQVTM, CDR2 ANQGSEA. Primers targeting TRAV and TRBV primed first-strand cDNA, covering alpha and beta chains. Over roughly 19 PCR cycles, TCRs were amplified from a constant-region primer and V-primer adapter. TCRdb recomputed calls from the reads with MiXCR, one row per CDR3 protein. The data contain approximately 90,000 distinct CDR3 sequences, 9.4% of them singletons.

The TCR sequence derives from a male donor with prostate cancer. This chain links TRBV29-1 with TRBJ2-1, with D perhaps matching TRBD1 or TRBD2 (5 bases each). This specimen was PBMCs, taken before treatment. The CDR3 bases are TGCAGCGTTGTACCAGGGACCAATGAGCAGTTCTTC. Its protein is CSVVPGTNEQFF.